Following are 8 T cell receptor beta chains from one sample sequenced in a study of shared clonotypes between healthy human individuals. Some clones are missing from TCRdb's copy, which holds only in-frame ones; the method was immunoSEQ multiplex PCR. The profile shows over a million clones, 75% to 80% of them singletons. Sequencing was performed on memory CD4+ T cells from PBMCs. Documented subset: CD45RA-negative fraction. The receptors stem from a man aged 18 to 30 in good health. Some clones in this sample may be carry-over from other donors' samples.

The V call is TRBV19, the J call TRBJ2-7; 7 positions agree with TRBD1. Looked up from germline, CDR1 is LNHDA and CDR2 is SQIVND (reference sequence). CDR3 length: 15 amino acids. V lost 10 bases, J lost 2 bases, and 14 bases stayed unmatched. The CDR3, as DNA: TGTGCCACTAAGGACAGGCTGGCCGAGCCCTACGAGCAGTACTTC. Amino acid sequence: CATKDRLAEPYEQYF.

The rearrangement uses TRBV5-1 and TRBJ2-2; D call uncertain. CDR3 length equals 16 residues. CDR1 is SGHRS, CDR2 YFSETQ, per germline. Trimming took off 0 bases at V and 7 bases at J, with 16 bases between the two ends. The CDR3: CASSLALGSGSGELFF. The CDR3 nucleotides read TGCGCCAGCAGCTTGGCCTTGGGATCGGGCAGCGGGGAGCTGTTTTTT.

This chain uses TRBV6-5 with TRBJ1-1; perhaps TRBD1 as D (6 bases). The V gene lost 6 bases and the J gene lost 4 bases, with 12 bases spanning the gap. CDR1 and CDR2 (germline): MNHEY, SVGAGI. CDR3 length equals 13 residues. CDR3 coding DNA: TGTGCCAGCAGCCTCCAGGGGAGCACTGAAGCTTTCTTT. Protein: CASSLQGSTEAFF.

This chain joins TRBV18 and TRBJ2-5; 8 positions match TRBD1. Per germline, CDR1 KGHSH and CDR2 LQKENI. The CDR3 contains 18 residues. V trimming: 0 bases; J trimming: 5 bases; junction bases outside the gene matches: 14. In DNA form, the CDR3 reads TGTGCCAGCTCACCACCTAGGAACAGGGGGAGGATGGACGAGACCCAGTACTTC. This encodes CASSPPRNRGRMDETQYF.

The chain recombines TRBV7-2 with TRBJ2-7; D gene unclear. The CDR3 spans 12 residues. V lost 4 bases and J 7 bases, leaving 11 bases between the germline ends. CDR1 and CDR2 (germline): SGHTA, FQGNSA. The CDR3 bases are TGTGCCAGCAGCTACCGGACGGATGAGCAGTACTTC. This translates into CASSYRTDEQYF.

The gene calls are TRBV6-5 and TRBJ2-1; D perhaps matches TRBD2 (6 bases). V was cut by 6 bases and J by 0 bases, with 12 bases left in between. Germline values: CDR1 MNHEY, CDR2 SVGAGI. The CDR3 has 15 residues. The CDR3 coding sequence is TGTGCCAGCAGACAAACGGGAGCCTCCTACAATGAGCAGTTCTTC. Translated: CASRQTGASYNEQFF.

Only a few counts were recorded for this clone. A much larger clone lies one base from this, so it may be a read error. The same CDR3 arises from other DNA sequences in this sample as well. This chain links TRBV29-1 with TRBJ1-3; D ambiguous. Germline CDR1 is SQVTM and CDR2 is ANQGSEA. The CDR3 contains 10 residues. CDR3 residues: CSAVGNTIYF. Written as DNA, the CDR3 is TGTAGCGCAGTAGGAAACACCATATATTTT.

The chain recombines TRBV5-6 with TRBJ1-1; D not resolved. The CDR3 extends over 14 amino acids. The V end lost 0 bases, the J end lost 3 bases, and 9 bases lay between the germline ends. Looked up from germline, CDR1 is SGHDT and CDR2 is YYEEEE. This CDR3 reads CASSLAWRDTEAFF. The CDR3 DNA follows: TGTGCCAGCAGCTTGGCCTGGCGGGACACTGAAGCTTTCTTT.